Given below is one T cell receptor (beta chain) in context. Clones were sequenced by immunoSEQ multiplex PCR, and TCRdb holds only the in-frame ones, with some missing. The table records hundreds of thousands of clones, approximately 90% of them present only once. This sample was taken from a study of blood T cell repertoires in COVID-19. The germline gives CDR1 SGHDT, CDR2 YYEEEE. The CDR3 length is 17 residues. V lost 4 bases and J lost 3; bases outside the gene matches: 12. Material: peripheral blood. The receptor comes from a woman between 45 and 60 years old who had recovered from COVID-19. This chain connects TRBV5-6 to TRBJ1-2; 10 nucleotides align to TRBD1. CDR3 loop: CASSKTGGGFRDYGYTF. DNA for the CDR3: TGTGCCAGCAGCAAGACAGGGGGCGGTTTTAGGGACTATGGCTACACCTTC.